Listed here are 31 T cell receptor beta chains from one sample, sequenced in a study of preoperative IRX-2 immunotherapy in early breast cancer. The method was immunoSEQ multiplex PCR; TCRdb's version includes in-frame clones alone and lacks a portion of them. This table has about 98,000 clones, around 86% appearing once. Treatment indicated: preoperative locoregional IRX-2 cytokine immunotherapy. The material sequenced was tumor tissue, taken after IRX-2 immunotherapy. The receptors originated from a human donor with breast cancer.

CDR3 protein: CASSQIGGVSYEQYF. CDR3 nucleotide sequence: TGTGCCAGCTCACAAATCGGGGGAGTCTCCTACGAGCAGTACTTC. The chain employs TRBV18 and TRBJ2-7, with D tentatively TRBD2 (6 bases). V was trimmed by 4 bases and J by 0 bases, leaving 13 bases between them. This CDR3 is built from 15 residues. Per the germline V gene, CDR1 is KGHSH and CDR2 is LQKENI.

V is TRBV19 and J is TRBJ1-1, with no clear D. The CDR3 sequence is 15 residues long. V gave up 7 bases and J gave up 1 base, with 16 bases separating them. Germline V gene sequence: CDR1 LNHDA, CDR2 SQIVND (reference sequence). CDR3 nucleotide sequence: TGTGCCAGTACCTTCCTCGGCAGATCGAACACTGAAGCTTTCTTT. Translated: CASTFLGRSNTEAFF.

The gene calls are TRBV10-2 and TRBJ2-2, with D tentatively TRBD1 or TRBD2 (5 bases each). V gave up 7 bases and J gave up 12 bases, with 15 bases separating them. CDR1 is WSHSY and CDR2 is SAAADI in the germline V gene. The CDR3 contains 12 residues. CDR3 loop: CASTSSGHKLFF. The DNA for the CDR3 is TGCGCCAGCACTAGCTCCGGACACAAGCTGTTTTTT.

This chain joins TRBV5-1 and TRBJ2-7, with D perhaps TRBD2 (6 bases). With 2 bases removed from V and 5 bases from J, the gap between germline ends came to 17 bases. This CDR3 is 15 amino acids long. Germline V gene sequence: CDR1 SGHRS, CDR2 YFSETQ. The CDR3 region is CASSFLGGYRDEQYF. In nucleotides, the CDR3 is TGCGCCAGCAGCTTTTTAGGAGGGTATAGAGACGAGCAGTACTTC.

The chain has TRBV6-8 and TRBJ1-2; D call uncertain. CDR1 and CDR2 from the germline V gene are MNHGY and SAAAGT. Trimming stripped 10 bases from V and 3 bases from J, with 12 bases between. The length of the CDR3 is 12 residues. This CDR3 reads CAIDDPYYGYTF. The CDR3 DNA is TGTGCCATCGACGACCCCTACTATGGCTACACCTTC.

This clone was seen a few times. The rearrangement joins TRBV5-1 to TRBJ2-6; D call uncertain. This CDR3 spans 15 amino acids. The germline V gene has CDR1 SGHRS and CDR2 YFSETQ. The germline V and J ends were trimmed by 0 bases and 0 bases, with 4 bases remaining between them. The DNA for the CDR3 is TGCGCCAGCAGCTTGGGCGTCTCTGGGGCCAACGTCCTGACTTTC. This sequence encodes CASSLGVSGANVLTF.

The sample holds many counts of this clone. The J gene is TRBJ2-1, the V gene TRBV11-3; possible D gene TRBD2, 6 bases. Trimming removed 5 bases from V and 0 bases from J, with 11 bases in between. The CDR3 is 15 residues long. Germline V gene data show CDR1 as SGHNT and CDR2 as YENEEA. The CDR3 DNA follows: TGTGCCAGCAGCCAAGCCGGGGGCTCCTACAATGAGCAGTTCTTC. Residues: CASSQAGGSYNEQFF.

The J gene is TRBJ2-2, the V gene TRBV12-5, with 13 nucleotides matching TRBD2. This CDR3 has 15 residues. Germline CDR1 and CDR2: LGHNT and FRNRAP. CDR3 nucleotide sequence: TGTGCCAGCAAAACTAGCGGGAGGGCCATGGGGGAGCTGTTTTTT. It specifies CASKTSGRAMGELFF.

The chain combines TRBV19 with TRBJ1-5; perhaps TRBD1 as D (6 bases). This CDR3 comprises 13 residues. V lost 8 bases to trimming and J lost 10 bases, with 18 bases between them. The germline CDR1 and CDR2 sequences are LNHDA and SQIVND (reference sequence). The CDR3 is CASANREFGPQHF. For the CDR3, the DNA is TGTGCCAGTGCCAACAGGGAATTTGGCCCCCAGCATTTT.

The chain recombines TRBV19 with TRBJ1-1, with 7 nucleotides matching TRBD1. V lost 3 bases and J lost 4; bases outside the gene matches: 5. CDR1 and CDR2 from the germline V gene are LNHDA and SQIVND (reference sequence). There are 14 residues in the CDR3. CDR3: CASSIGQASTEAFF. The CDR3 DNA sequence: TGTGCCAGTAGTATTGGACAGGCGAGCACTGAAGCTTTCTTT.

The rearrangement uses TRBV7-2 and TRBJ1-3; the D gene is possibly TRBD1 (6 bases). CDR1 and CDR2 from the germline V gene are SGHTA and FQGNSA. The CDR3 totals 15 residues. V was pared by 5 bases and J by 2 bases, with 13 bases between. The CDR3 DNA sequence: TGTGCCAGCAGCCCCCAGGGGTCCCCTGGAAACACCATATATTTT. Translation gives CASSPQGSPGNTIYF.

The chain joins TRBV6-8 to TRBJ1-1, with TRBD1 matching 8 bases. The CDR3 runs 14 residues. V shed 5 bases, J shed 10 bases, and the junction held 12 bases outside the gene matches. Germline CDR1 reads MNHGY; CDR2 reads SAAAGT. CDR3 nucleotide sequence: TGTGCCAGCAGTGCCCGGGACAGGACCCCTGCAGCTTTCTTT. Residues: CASSARDRTPAAFF.

This sequence joins TRBV10-2 and TRBJ2-7; TRBD1 is a possible D gene (5 bases). CDR1 is WSHSY, CDR2 SAAADI, per germline. The CDR3 runs 12 residues. V was cut by 6 bases and J by 6 bases, with 12 bases left in between. The DNA for the CDR3 is TGCGCCAGCAGCTATCAGGGTGTCGAGCAGTACTTC. Encoded protein: CASSYQGVEQYF.

The rearrangement uses TRBV19 and TRBJ1-1, with D possibly being TRBD1 (5 bases). This CDR3 region has 11 residues. The germline CDR1 and CDR2 sequences are LNHDA and SQIVND (reference sequence). V lost 6 bases and J 9 bases, leaving 11 bases between the germline ends. DNA for the CDR3: TGTGCCAGTAGAATCGGGGGGAAAGCTTTCTTT. It encodes CASRIGGKAFF.

The chain joins TRBV29-1 to TRBJ1-6; D gene unclear. The CDR3 loop spans 13 amino acids. Looked up from germline, CDR1 is SQVTM and CDR2 is ANQGSEA. Trimming cost V 5 bases and J 11 bases, with 16 bases left between them. CDR3 bases: TGCAGCGTTTCCCCCCTCCGGGGTGCACCCCTCCACTTT. Amino acid sequence: CSVSPLRGAPLHF.

The V and J genes are TRBV6-8 and TRBJ2-7; 7 nucleotides line up with TRBD1. The CDR3 spans 14 residues. V lost 6 bases and J lost 1; bases outside the gene matches: 6. Germline V gene data show CDR1 as MNHGY and CDR2 as SAAAGT. The CDR3 bases are TGTGCCAGCAGGAGGACAGGCCCATCCTACGAGCAGTACTTC. It is translated as CASRRTGPSYEQYF.

This clone was recorded a few times. The chain links TRBV11-3 to TRBJ2-5; tentative D call: TRBD1 (6 bases). The CDR3 covers 15 residues. V was cut by 2 bases and J by 0 bases, with 10 bases left in between. Germline V gives CDR1 SGHNT, CDR2 YENEEA. The CDR3 bases are TGTGCCAGCAGCTTATACGGGACACACCAAGAGACCCAGTACTTC. Translated, it gives CASSLYGTHQETQYF. Together with reference TRBV11-3 and TRBJ2-5, the CDR3 gives the full variable domain: EAGVVQSPRYKIIEKKQPVAFWCNPISGHNTLYWYLQNLGQGPELLIRYENEEAVDDSQLPKDRFSAERLKGVDSTLKIQPAELGDSAVYLCASSLYGTHQETQYFGPGTRLLVL.

The chain combines TRBV1 with TRBJ1-1; the table's D call TRBD1 went unverified against the DNA. TRBV1 is deemed a pseudogene. This CDR3 spans 16 amino acids. The CDR3 DNA reads TGCGCCAGCAGCTTCTCGGACAGGGGTCCGGGCACTGAAGCTTTCTTT. Protein product: CASSFSDRGPGTEAFF.

V is TRBV18 and J is TRBJ1-1; 11 bases line up with TRBD1. Trimming cost V 6 bases and J 4 bases; bases outside gene matches: 4. The CDR3 sequence is 14 residues long. Germline V gene lookup returns CDR1 KGHSH and CDR2 LQKENI. Here the CDR3 DNA reads TGTGCCAGCTCCGGACAGGGGGCGACCACTGAAGCTTTCTTT. It is translated as CASSGQGATTEAFF. Variable domain in full (rest from reference TRBV18 and TRBJ1-1): NAGVMQNPRHLVRRRGQEARLRCSPMKGHSHVYWYRQLPEEGLKFMVYLQKENIIDESGMPKERFSAEFPKEGPSILRIQQVVRGDSAAYFCASSGQGATTEAFFGQGTRLTVV.

A single count supports this clone. The chain recombines TRBV5-1 with TRBJ1-2, with TRBD1 matching over 7 bases. In germline, CDR1 is SGHRS, CDR2 YFSETQ. J was trimmed by 4 bases and V by 3 bases; bases with no gene match: 9. The CDR3 covers 15 residues. Here the CDR3 DNA reads TGCGCCAGCAGCTCGGAAGAGGACAGGCTCTATGGCTACACCTTC. Protein sequence: CASSSEEDRLYGYTF.

The V and J genes are TRBV22-1 and TRBJ2-1; TRBD2 is the table's D call and was not checked against the DNA. TRBV22-1 is termed a pseudogene. This CDR3 has 16 amino acids. The CDR3 DNA reads TGTGCCAGCAGTTGGGTTAGCGGATACCTTATCCATGAGCAGTTCTTC. Translation: CASSWVSGYLIHEQFF.

The rearrangement links TRBV19 to TRBJ1-1, with 7 nucleotides matching TRBD1. CDR3 length: 15 amino acids. The J segment lost 1 base and the V segment lost 8 bases, leaving 10 bases of the junction unmatched. The germline V gene has CDR1 LNHDA and CDR2 SQIVND (reference sequence). CDR3 nucleotides: TGTGCCAGTGCGACAGGGTATCTGACGAACACTGAAGCTTTCTTT. The encoded protein is CASATGYLTNTEAFF.

This clone was detected a few times. The chain carries TRBV19 and TRBJ1-3; possible D gene TRBD1, 6 bases. Trimming shortened V by 5 bases and J by 1 base, and 12 bases separated the two germline ends. Per germline, CDR1 LNHDA and CDR2 SQIVND (reference sequence). This CDR3 spans 15 amino acids. The CDR3 bases are TGTGCCAGTAGTCCTCGGACAGTTTCTGGAAACACCATATATTTT. This gives the protein CASSPRTVSGNTIYF.

This clone was detected only a few times. The chain links TRBV18 to TRBJ2-3, with D possibly TRBD2 on 5 matching bases. This CDR3 spans 14 amino acids. Trimming took off 2 bases at V and 2 bases at J, with 8 bases between the two ends. Germline assignment: CDR1 KGHSH and CDR2 LQKENI. The CDR3 here is CASSPDRDTDTQYF. Written as DNA, the CDR3 is TGTGCCAGCTCACCAGACCGGGACACAGATACGCAGTATTTT. Using reference TRBV18 and TRBJ2-3 for the parts outside the CDR3, the full variable domain is NAGVMQNPRHLVRRRGQEARLRCSPMKGHSHVYWYRQLPEEGLKFMVYLQKENIIDESGMPKERFSAEFPKEGPSILRIQQVVRGDSAAYFCASSPDRDTDTQYFGPGTRLTVL.

The chain employs TRBV30 and TRBJ1-6, with D possibly TRBD1 on 5 matching bases. The CDR3 consists of 15 residues. The germline V gene encodes CDR1 GTSNPN and CDR2 SVGIG (reference sequence). V was clipped by 1 base and J by 10 bases, with 17 bases between them. Here the CDR3 reads CAWSGNVRVYSPLHF. CDR3 in DNA: TGTGCCTGGAGTGGAAACGTCAGGGTTTACTCACCCCTCCACTTT.

This chain joins TRBV10-2 and TRBJ1-2; 9 positions match TRBD1. V shed 5 bases, J shed 3 bases, and the junction held 4 bases outside the gene matches. The CDR3 extends over 14 amino acids. Germline CDR1 and CDR2: WSHSY and SAAADI. CDR3 region: CASSPGQGHYGYTF. In nucleotides, the CDR3 is TGCGCCAGCAGTCCGGGACAGGGACACTATGGCTACACCTTC.

The gene calls are TRBV5-1 and TRBJ2-3; no definite D call. The germline V gene encodes CDR1 SGHRS and CDR2 YFSETQ. The CDR3 is 14 residues long. The germline V and J ends were trimmed by 2 bases and 2 bases, with 9 bases remaining between them. CDR3 residues: CASSFQDVTDTQYF. The CDR3 DNA reads as TGCGCCAGCAGCTTCCAGGATGTCACAGATACGCAGTATTTT.

V is TRBV6-8 and J is TRBJ1-1, with a possible D match to TRBD1 (6 bases). This CDR3 spans 15 amino acids. Germline V gives CDR1 MNHGY, CDR2 SAAAGT. V was clipped by 0 bases and J by 0 bases, with 8 bases between them. The CDR3 sequence: CASSYSGQVNTEAFF. Here the CDR3 DNA reads TGTGCCAGCAGTTACTCGGGACAAGTGAACACTGAAGCTTTCTTT.

The chain employs TRBV16 and TRBJ1-5; D is undetermined. In germline, CDR1 is KGHSY, CDR2 FQNENV. The CDR3 is 15 residues long. Trimming left V 0 bases short and J 3 bases short, with 9 bases between. The CDR3 loop is CASSQSGIDNQPQHF. The CDR3 DNA sequence: TGTGCCAGCAGCCAATCAGGGATAGACAATCAGCCCCAGCATTTT.

The V and J genes are TRBV6-8 and TRBJ1-1, with 12 bases fitting TRBD1. J was trimmed by 0 bases and V by 8 bases; bases with no gene match: 19. CDR1 and CDR2 (germline): MNHGY, SAAAGT. The CDR3 is 20 residues long. The CDR3 sequence: CASSGQGAPNQPYMNTEAFF. CDR3 coding DNA: TGTGCCAGCTCGGGACAGGGGGCGCCTAATCAGCCCTACATGAACACTGAAGCTTTCTTT.

The chain links TRBV7-4 to TRBJ2-7; D unresolved. Germline V gene data show CDR1 as SGHVT and CDR2 as SQSDAQ. V was cut by 4 bases and J by 5 bases, with 15 bases left in between. This CDR3 region has 14 residues. The CDR3 DNA is TGTGCCAGCAGCTCCGCCCCGCATGCCCACGAGCAGTACTTC. Protein product: CASSSAPHAHEQYF.